Listed below are T cell receptor beta chains from one sample, sequenced in a study of CD8 T cells in ankylosing spondylitis. TCRdb fed the 5' RACE reads into MiXCR, producing one record per CDR3 protein. This sample has some 95,000 distinct CDR3 sequences, with approximately 9% found just once. Source material: blood, either unsorted or a sorted T cell fraction (not recorded which). These receptors were taken from a male donor with ankylosing spondylitis or in good health (not recorded which). CDR3s include the opening cysteine and the closing phenylalanine or tryptophan. Fields, in order: J gene, D gene, clone size, V gene, CDR3 DNA, CDR3 protein. A D gene is named only where the DNA matches it firmly. Rows give clone size only sometimes, using once, few, many, or a class for an expanded clone.

TRBJ1-1 . many TRBV11-1 TGTGCCAGCAGCCAAAGCCAAGGGACTGAAGCTTTCTTT CASSQSQGTEAFF
TRBJ2-5 . few TRBV12-3/TRBV12-4 TGTGCCAGCAACCCGGGAGAAGATCAAGAGACCCAGTACTTC CASNPGEDQETQYF
TRBJ2-5 . few TRBV7-9 TGTGCCAGCAGCTTATTTCGTCAGTTAGAGACCCAGTACTTC CASSLFRQLETQYF
TRBJ1-6 . many TRBV27 TGTGCCAGCAGTTTAGTACAGTTAAATTCACCCCTCCACTTT CASSLVQLNSPLHF
TRBJ2-7 . . TRBV7-2 TGTGCCAGCAGCTCGGTCCTGGCTTCCTACGAGCAGTACTTC CASSSVLASYEQYF
TRBJ2-1 . many TRBV5-6 TGTGCCAGCAGCTCCGGCAGGAAGAGAACCTCCGATGAGCAGTTCTTC CASSSGRKRTSDEQFF
TRBJ2-2 . few TRBV7-3 TGTGCCAGCAGCAACAGGAAAAACACCGGGGAGCTGTTTTTT CASSNRKNTGELFF
TRBJ2-7 . few TRBV7-9 TGTGCCAGCAGCATTATCGAGGGCCCGTCCGCCGAGCAGTACTTC CASSIIEGPSAEQYF
TRBJ2-7 TRBD1 many TRBV20-1 TGCAGTGCTAGTTCGGATGACCGGGACAGGGGGCATCCCTACGAGCAGTACTTC CSASSDDRDRGHPYEQYF
TRBJ2-7 . many TRBV27 TGTGCCAGCAGTTTAAAGGGACCGCCAAGCTCCTACGAGCAGTACTTC CASSLKGPPSSYEQYF
TRBJ2-5 . many TRBV12-3/TRBV12-4 TGTGCCAGCAGATCAGCCGGCCAAACCCAAGAGACCCAGTACTTC CASRSAGQTQETQYF
TRBJ1-2 . many TRBV14 TGTGCCAGCAGCCAAGATTTGGTAGGGGTCGGACCCCTCTTATATGGCTACACCTTC CASSQDLVGVGPLLYGYTF
TRBJ2-1 . many TRBV13 TGTGCCAGCAGCTTAGTAATAACTAGCCTAGCGAAGCAGTTCTTC CASSLVITSLAKQFF
TRBJ2-1 . many TRBV25-1 TGTGCCAGCAGTCCCGGGTCCTATGAGCAGTTCTTC CASSPGSYEQFF
TRBJ2-1 TRBD2 many TRBV28 TGTGCCAGCAGTTATTTGACTAGCGGGGGGGTGACTGAGCAGTTCTTC CASSYLTSGGVTEQFF
TRBJ1-5 . . TRBV29-1 TGCAGCGTTGCGTTGGCGCTCAATCAGCCCCAGCATTTT CSVALALNQPQHF
TRBJ1-5 . many TRBV12-3/TRBV12-4 TGTGCCAGCAGTGGCCAGCCAGGGTTTTTGGCTCAGCCCCAGCATTTT CASSGQPGFLAQPQHF
TRBJ1-5 . many TRBV20-1 TGCAGTGCTAGAGAACGGGACATAAACAATCAGCCCCAGCATTTT CSARERDINNQPQHF
TRBJ1-4 . many TRBV11-2 TGTGCCAGCAGCCTGGTTATGGGGGAAAAACTGTTTTTT CASSLVMGEKLFF
TRBJ1-2 . many TRBV9 TGTGCCAGCAGCGTAGAGCTAGGAGACAGAGCCTATGGCTACACCTTC CASSVELGDRAYGYTF
TRBJ2-5 . many TRBV15 TGTGCCACCAGCAGAATACAGGAGGCTAACCCCGAGACCCAGTACTTC CATSRIQEANPETQYF
TRBJ1-1 . many TRBV6-5 TGTGCCAGCAGTTACTCGACCGGGGACACTGAAGCTTTCTTT CASSYSTGDTEAFF
TRBJ2-1 . . TRBV7-2 TGTGCCAACAGCATCCTAACAGGGTCCAATGAGCAGTTCTTC CANSILTGSNEQFF
TRBJ1-2 . many TRBV7-3 TGTGCCAGCAGCTTACGGGGGGCGAGTCTTGGCTATGGCTACACCTTC CASSLRGASLGYGYTF
TRBJ2-6 . . TRBV5-4 TGTGCCAGCAGCTCTCCAGGCGGGGCCAACGTCCTGACTTTC CASSSPGGANVLTF
TRBJ2-1 . many TRBV19 TGTGCCAGTAACCTTGCTCGGCATTCCTCGGGGAATGAGCAGTTCTTC CASNLARHSSGNEQFF
TRBJ1-5 TRBD1 many TRBV3-1 TGTGCCAGCAGCCAAGGTGGGGGACAGGCTAATCAGCCCCAGCATTTT CASSQGGGQANQPQHF
TRBJ2-1 . many TRBV5-1 TGCGCCAGCAGCTTGACCCGCCAGGGGTATAATGAGCAGTTCTTC CASSLTRQGYNEQFF
TRBJ2-5 . few TRBV18 TGTGCCAGCTCACCTTTCTCCGGGGGCAACCAAGAGACCCAGTACTTC CASSPFSGGNQETQYF
TRBJ2-3 . many TRBV7-6 TGTGCCAGCAGCTTAGGGGGTAGCGGTAGCACAGATACGCAGTATTTT CASSLGGSGSTDTQYF
TRBJ2-3 . . TRBV7-2 TGTGCCACCTCGGGGGTTGCGGGCACAGATACGCAGTATTTT CATSGVAGTDTQYF
TRBJ2-1 TRBD2 many TRBV5-1 TGCGCCAGCAGCTCCCCGGGTGGCGGGGGTGACCGGGGAGAGCAGTTCTTC CASSSPGGGGDRGEQFF
TRBJ1-1 . medium-sized TRBV6-2/TRBV6-3 TGTGCCAGCAGCTCAGGAGAGAACACTGAAGCTTTCTTT CASSSGENTEAFF
TRBJ2-3 . . TRBV29-1 TGCAGCGTTGAAGGGGTCACCCCAGATACGCAGTATTTT CSVEGVTPDTQYF
TRBJ2-1 . many TRBV21-1 TGTGCCAGCAGCACGTTTCTGGTGGAGGAGCAGTTCTTC CASSTFLVEEQFF
TRBJ2-1 TRBD2 many TRBV20-1 TGCAGTGCTAGGGAGAGAAAGCGGGGAAACAGTGAGCAGTTCTTC CSARERKRGNSEQFF
TRBJ2-4 . many TRBV7-6 TGTGCCAGCAGCCCTGGGGGAAACATTCAGTACTTC CASSPGGNIQYF
TRBJ2-6 . . TRBV19 TGTGCCAGTAGATCTAACAGCGCTGGGGCCAACGTCCTGACTTTC CASRSNSAGANVLTF
TRBJ2-4 . many TRBV18 TGTGCCAGCTCACCCCAAGGACAGACCAAAAACATTCAGTACTTC CASSPQGQTKNIQYF
TRBJ1-6 . many TRBV9 TGTGCCAGCAGCGTTGTAGGGGAGGATTCACCCCTCCACTTT CASSVVGEDSPLHF
TRBJ1-1 . many TRBV7-9 TGTGCCAGCAGCTTATATTCAGGGGCACACACTGAAGCTTTCTTT CASSLYSGAHTEAFF
TRBJ2-2 . few TRBV6-1 TGTGCCAGCAGTGAAGGGCGGGTGGGCACGAACACCGGGGAGCTGTTTTTT CASSEGRVGTNTGELFF
TRBJ1-4 . many TRBV5-1 TGCGCCAGCAGCTTGGCCGGGGGCAGTGAAAAACTGTTTTTT CASSLAGGSEKLFF
TRBJ2-5 TRBD1 many TRBV4-2 TGTGCCAGCAGCCAAGGGCTCCAGGGGGCTGAAGAGACCCAGTACTTC CASSQGLQGAEETQYF
TRBJ1-4 . few TRBV7-6 TGTGCCAGCAGCCGCTCATCGGGGGATAATGAAAAACTGTTTTTT CASSRSSGDNEKLFF
TRBJ2-1 TRBD2 few TRBV7-2 TGTGCCAGCAGCTTAAGGGCTAGCGGGGGGCTGTCCTACAATGAGCAGTTCTTC CASSLRASGGLSYNEQFF
TRBJ2-1 . many TRBV12-3/TRBV12-4 TGTGCCTCCAGTGTAGGCTACAATGAGCAGTTCTTC CASSVGYNEQFF
TRBJ2-2 . many TRBV9 TGTGCCAGCAGCGCCGACACCGGGGAGCTGTTTTTT CASSADTGELFF
TRBJ2-1 TRBD1 few TRBV20-1 TGCAGTGCTAGTCGAGGGTCAGGGGGCAGGGATGAGCAGTTCTTC CSASRGSGGRDEQFF
TRBJ1-4 . many TRBV29-1 TGCAGCGTTGCGCAGGGAGCGGAAAAACTGTTTTTT CSVAQGAEKLFF
TRBJ2-4 . many TRBV27 TGTGCCAGCAGTTCCCTCAACGACGCCAAAAACATTCAGTACTTC CASSSLNDAKNIQYF
TRBJ2-2 . many TRBV2 TGTGCCAGCAACCTTAGGGGGGCCGGGGAGCTGTTTTTT CASNLRGAGELFF
TRBJ2-7 . . TRBV7-6 TGTGCCAGCAGCTTATTCGGTGGGGACGAGCAGTACTTC CASSLFGGDEQYF
TRBJ2-5 . . TRBV5-1 TGCGCCAGCAGCTTACCAGGAGGTTCAGAGACCCAGTACTTC CASSLPGGSETQYF
TRBJ2-3 TRBD2 many TRBV7-6 TGTGCCAGCAGCTCCTCCGGGTGGGGGGGTACAGATACGCAGTATTTT CASSSSGWGGTDTQYF
TRBJ2-2 . . TRBV29-1 TGCAGCGTTGATTCGGGCGCGACCAATCGGGGCACCGGGGAGCTGTTTTTT CSVDSGATNRGTGELFF
TRBJ2-1 . many TRBV6-6 TGTGCCAGCAGTCTCCTCGACCGGGGGATCGAGTTCTTC CASSLLDRGIEFF
TRBJ2-1 . many TRBV28 TGTGCCAGCAAACAAATTAGCTCCTACAATGAGCAGTTCTTC CASKQISSYNEQFF
TRBJ2-1 TRBD2 . TRBV28 TGTGCCAGCAGTTTATCTAGCGGCTACAATGAGCAGTTCTTC CASSLSSGYNEQFF
TRBJ2-7 . many TRBV20-1 TGCAGTGCCAGCGGTGCACCCCCGCGAACCTACGAGCAGTACTTC CSASGAPPRTYEQYF